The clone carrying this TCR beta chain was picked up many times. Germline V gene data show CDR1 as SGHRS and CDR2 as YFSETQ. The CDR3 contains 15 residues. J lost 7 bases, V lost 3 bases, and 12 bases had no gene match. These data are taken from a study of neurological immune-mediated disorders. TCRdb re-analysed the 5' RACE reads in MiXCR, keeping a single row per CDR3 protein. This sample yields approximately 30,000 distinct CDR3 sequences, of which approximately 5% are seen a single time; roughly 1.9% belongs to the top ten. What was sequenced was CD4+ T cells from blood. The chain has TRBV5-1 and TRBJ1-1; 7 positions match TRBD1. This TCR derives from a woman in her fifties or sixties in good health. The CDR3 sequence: CASSSTAGGFFEAFF. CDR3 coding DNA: TGCGCCAGCAGCTCAACCGCAGGGGGTTTTTTTGAAGCTTTCTTT. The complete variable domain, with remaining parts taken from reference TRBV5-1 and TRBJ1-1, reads KAGVTQTPRYLIKTRGQQVTLSCSPISGHRSVSWYQQTPGQGLQFLFEYFSETQRNKGNFPGRFSGRQFSNSRSEMNVSTLELGDSALYLCASSSTAGGFFEAFFGQGTRLTVV.